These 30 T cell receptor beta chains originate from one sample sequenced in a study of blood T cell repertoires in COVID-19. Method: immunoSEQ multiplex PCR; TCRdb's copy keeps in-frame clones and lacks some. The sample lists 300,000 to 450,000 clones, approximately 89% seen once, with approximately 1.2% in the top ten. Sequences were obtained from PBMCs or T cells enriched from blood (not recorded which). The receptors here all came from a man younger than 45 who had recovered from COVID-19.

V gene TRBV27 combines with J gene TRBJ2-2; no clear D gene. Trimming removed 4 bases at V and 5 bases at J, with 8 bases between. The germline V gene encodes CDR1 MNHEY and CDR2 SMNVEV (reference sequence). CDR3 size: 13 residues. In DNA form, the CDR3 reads TGTGCCAGCAGTTCCACTTGGACCGGGGAGCTGTTTTTT. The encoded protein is CASSSTWTGELFF.

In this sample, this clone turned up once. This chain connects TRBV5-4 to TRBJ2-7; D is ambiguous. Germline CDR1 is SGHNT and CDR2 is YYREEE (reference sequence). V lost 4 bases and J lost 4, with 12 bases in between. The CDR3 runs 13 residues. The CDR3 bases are TGTGCCAGCAGCCCGTCGCCTAATTACGAGCAGTACTTC. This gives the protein CASSPSPNYEQYF. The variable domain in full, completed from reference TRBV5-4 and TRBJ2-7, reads ETGVTQSPTHLIKTRGQQVTLRCSSQSGHNTVSWYQQALGQGPQFIFQYYREEENGRGNFPPRFSGLQFPNYSSELNVNALELDDSALYLCASSPSPNYEQYFGPGTRLTVT.

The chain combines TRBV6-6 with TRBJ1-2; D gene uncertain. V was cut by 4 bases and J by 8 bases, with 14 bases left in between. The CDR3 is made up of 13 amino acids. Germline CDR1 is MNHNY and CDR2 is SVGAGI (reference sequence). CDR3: CASSSVSRWGYTF. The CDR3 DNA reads TGTGCCAGCAGTTCCGTGTCCAGGTGGGGCTACACCTTC.

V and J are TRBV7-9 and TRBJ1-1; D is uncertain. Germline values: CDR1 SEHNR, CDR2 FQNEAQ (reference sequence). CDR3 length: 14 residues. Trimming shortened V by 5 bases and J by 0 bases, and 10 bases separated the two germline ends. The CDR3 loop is CASSPGSMNTEAFF. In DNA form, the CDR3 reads TGTGCCAGCAGCCCGGGAAGTATGAACACTGAAGCTTTCTTT. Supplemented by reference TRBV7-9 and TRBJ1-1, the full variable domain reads DTGVSQNPRHKITKRGQNVTFRCDPISEHNRLYWYRQTLGQGPEFLTYFQNEAQLEKSRLLSDRFSAERPKGSFSTLEIQRTEQGDSAMYLCASSPGSMNTEAFFGQGTRLTVV.

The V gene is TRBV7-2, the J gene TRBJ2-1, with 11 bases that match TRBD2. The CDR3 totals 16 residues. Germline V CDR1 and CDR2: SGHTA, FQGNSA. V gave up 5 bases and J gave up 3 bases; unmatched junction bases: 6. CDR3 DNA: TGTGCCAGCAGCCTCTTAGCGGGGGGGTTCTACAATGAGCAGTTCTTC. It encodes CASSLLAGGFYNEQFF.

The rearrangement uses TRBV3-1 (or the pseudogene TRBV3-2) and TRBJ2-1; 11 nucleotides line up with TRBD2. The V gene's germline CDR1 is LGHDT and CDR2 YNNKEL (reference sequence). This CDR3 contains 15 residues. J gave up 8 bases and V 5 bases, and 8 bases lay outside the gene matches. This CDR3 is CASSFRTSGLYEQFF. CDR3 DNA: TGTGCCAGCAGCTTCCGGACTAGCGGGCTCTATGAGCAGTTCTTC.

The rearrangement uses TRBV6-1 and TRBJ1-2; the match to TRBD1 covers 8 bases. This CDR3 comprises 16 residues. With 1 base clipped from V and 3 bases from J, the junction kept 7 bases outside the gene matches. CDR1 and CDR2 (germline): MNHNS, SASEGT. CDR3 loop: CASSEGGAGGDYGYTF. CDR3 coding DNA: TGTGCCAGCAGTGAAGGAGGGGCAGGGGGCGACTATGGCTACACCTTC.

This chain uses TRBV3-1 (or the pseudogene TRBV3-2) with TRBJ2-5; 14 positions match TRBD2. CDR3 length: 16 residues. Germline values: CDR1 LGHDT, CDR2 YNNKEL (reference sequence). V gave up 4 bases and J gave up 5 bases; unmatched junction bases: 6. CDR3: CASSLGTSGGLETQYF. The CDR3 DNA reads TGTGCCAGCAGCCTAGGGACTAGCGGGGGTTTGGAGACCCAGTACTTC.

The CDR3 DNA reads as TGTGCCAGCAGCCCTCCTCCCGACAGGGGAGAGACCCAGTACTTC. Translating it yields CASSPPPDRGETQYF. The chain uses TRBV7-9 and TRBJ2-5; 8 bases match TRBD1. V dropped 5 bases and J dropped 4; count of bases not matched to a gene: 9. The CDR3 length is 15 residues. Germline-derived CDR1 and CDR2 are SEHNR and FQNEAQ (reference sequence). Drawing the rest from reference TRBV7-9 and TRBJ2-5, the complete variable domain is DTGVSQNPRHKITKRGQNVTFRCDPISEHNRLYWYRQTLGQGPEFLTYFQNEAQLEKSRLLSDRFSAERPKGSFSTLEIQRTEQGDSAMYLCASSPPPDRGETQYFGPGTRLLVL.

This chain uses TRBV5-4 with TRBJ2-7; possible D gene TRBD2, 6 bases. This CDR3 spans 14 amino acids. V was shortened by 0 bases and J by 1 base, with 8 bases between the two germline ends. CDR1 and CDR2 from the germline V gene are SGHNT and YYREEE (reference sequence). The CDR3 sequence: CASSLAGESYEQYF. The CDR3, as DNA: TGTGCCAGCAGCTTGGCGGGGGAGTCCTACGAGCAGTACTTC.

This chain's CDR3 is CASSSGTGVDQPQHF. In DNA, the CDR3 is TGTGCCAGCAGTTCCGGGACAGGGGTGGATCAGCCCCAGCATTTT. This chain joins TRBV2 and TRBJ1-5, with 10 bases fitting TRBD1. V lost 5 bases to trimming and J lost 5 bases; unmatched junction nucleotides: 6. This CDR3 is 15 amino acids long. The germline gives CDR1 SNHLY, CDR2 FYNNEI. The full variable domain, with the rest looked up from reference TRBV2 and TRBJ1-5, is EPEVTQTPSHQVTQMGQEVILRCVPISNHLYFYWYRQILGQKVEFLVSFYNNEISEKSEIFDDQFSVERPDGSNFTLKIRSTKLEDSAMYFCASSSGTGVDQPQHFGDGTRLSIL.

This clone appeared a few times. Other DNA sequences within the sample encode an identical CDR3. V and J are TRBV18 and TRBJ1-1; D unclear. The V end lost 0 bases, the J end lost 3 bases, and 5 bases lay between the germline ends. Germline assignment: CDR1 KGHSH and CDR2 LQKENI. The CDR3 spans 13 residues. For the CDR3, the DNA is TGTGCCAGCTCACCACCGGCCTACACTGAAGCTTTCTTT. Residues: CASSPPAYTEAFF.

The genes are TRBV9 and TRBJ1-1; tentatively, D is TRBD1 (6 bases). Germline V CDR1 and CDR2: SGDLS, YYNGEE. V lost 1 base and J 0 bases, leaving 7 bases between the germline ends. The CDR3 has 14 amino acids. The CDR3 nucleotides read TGTGCCAGCAGCGTATCAGGGGTGAACACTGAAGCTTTCTTT. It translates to CASSVSGVNTEAFF.

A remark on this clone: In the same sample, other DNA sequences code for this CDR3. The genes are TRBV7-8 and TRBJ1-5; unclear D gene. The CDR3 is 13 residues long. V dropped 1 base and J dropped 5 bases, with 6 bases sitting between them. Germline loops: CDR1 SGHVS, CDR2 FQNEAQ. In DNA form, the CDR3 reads TGTGCCAGCAGCTTAGTGGGAGATCAGCCCCAGCATTTT. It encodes CASSLVGDQPQHF.

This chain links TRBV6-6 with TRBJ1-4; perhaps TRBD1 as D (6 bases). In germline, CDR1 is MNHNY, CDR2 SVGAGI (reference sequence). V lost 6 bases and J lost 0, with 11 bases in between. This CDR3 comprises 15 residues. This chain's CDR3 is CASSVDRTTNEKLFF. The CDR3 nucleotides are TGTGCCAGCAGCGTCGACAGGACAACTAATGAAAAACTGTTTTTT.

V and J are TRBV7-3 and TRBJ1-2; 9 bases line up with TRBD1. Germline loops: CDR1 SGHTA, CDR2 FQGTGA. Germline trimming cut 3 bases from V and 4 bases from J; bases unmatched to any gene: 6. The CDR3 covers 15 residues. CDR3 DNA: TGTGCCAGCAGCTTTAGGACAGGGGAGGCCTATGGCTACACCTTC. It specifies CASSFRTGEAYGYTF.

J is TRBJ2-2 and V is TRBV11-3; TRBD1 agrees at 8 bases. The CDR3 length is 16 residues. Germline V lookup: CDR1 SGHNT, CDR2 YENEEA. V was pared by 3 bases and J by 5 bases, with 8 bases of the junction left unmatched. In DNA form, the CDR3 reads TGTGCCAGCAGCTTGGGGACAGGAGGGACGACCGGGGAGCTGTTTTTT. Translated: CASSLGTGGTTGELFF.

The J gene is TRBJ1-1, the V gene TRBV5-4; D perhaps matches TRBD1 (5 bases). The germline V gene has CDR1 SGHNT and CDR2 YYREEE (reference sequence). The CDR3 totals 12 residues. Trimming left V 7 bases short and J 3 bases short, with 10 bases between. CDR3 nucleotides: TGTGCCAGCGCCCGGGGGGACACTGAAGCTTTCTTT. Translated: CASARGDTEAFF.

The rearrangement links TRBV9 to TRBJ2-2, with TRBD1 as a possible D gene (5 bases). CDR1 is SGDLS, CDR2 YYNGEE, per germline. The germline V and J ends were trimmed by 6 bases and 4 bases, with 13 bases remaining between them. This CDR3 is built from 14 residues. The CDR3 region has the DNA TGTGCCAGCACGCAGGGTAAATTCACCGGGGAGCTGTTTTTT. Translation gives CASTQGKFTGELFF.

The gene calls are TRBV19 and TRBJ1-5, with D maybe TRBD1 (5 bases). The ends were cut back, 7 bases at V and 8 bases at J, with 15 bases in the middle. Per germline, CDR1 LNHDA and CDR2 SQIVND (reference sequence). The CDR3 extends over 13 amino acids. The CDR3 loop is CASTPRVEKPQHF. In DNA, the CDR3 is TGTGCCAGTACCCCCAGGGTCGAGAAGCCCCAGCATTTT.

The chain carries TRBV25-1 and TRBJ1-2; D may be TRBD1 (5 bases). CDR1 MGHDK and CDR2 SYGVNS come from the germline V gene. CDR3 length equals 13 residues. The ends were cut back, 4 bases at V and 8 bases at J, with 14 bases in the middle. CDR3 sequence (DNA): TGTGCCAGCAGTGCGGCCCGATCAGGGGGCTACACCTTC. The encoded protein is CASSAARSGGYTF.

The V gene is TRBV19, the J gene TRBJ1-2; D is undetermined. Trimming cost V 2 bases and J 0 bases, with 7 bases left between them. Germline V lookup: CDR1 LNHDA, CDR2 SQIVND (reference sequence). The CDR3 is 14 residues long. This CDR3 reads CASSITVTNYGYTF. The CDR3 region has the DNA TGTGCCAGTAGTATAACAGTAACTAACTATGGCTACACCTTC.

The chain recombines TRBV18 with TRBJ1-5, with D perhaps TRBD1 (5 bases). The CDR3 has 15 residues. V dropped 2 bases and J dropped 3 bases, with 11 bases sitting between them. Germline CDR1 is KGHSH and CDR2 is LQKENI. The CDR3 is CASSPLQGSNQPQHF. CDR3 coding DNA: TGTGCCAGCTCACCATTGCAGGGATCCAATCAGCCCCAGCATTTT. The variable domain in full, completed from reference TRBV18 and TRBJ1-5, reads NAGVMQNPRHLVRRRGQEARLRCSPMKGHSHVYWYRQLPEEGLKFMVYLQKENIIDESGMPKERFSAEFPKEGPSILRIQQVVRGDSAAYFCASSPLQGSNQPQHFGDGTRLSIL.

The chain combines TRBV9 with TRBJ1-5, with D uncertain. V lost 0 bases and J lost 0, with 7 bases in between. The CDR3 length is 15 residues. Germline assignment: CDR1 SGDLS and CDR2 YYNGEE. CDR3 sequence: CASSVVPDSNQPQHF. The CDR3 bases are TGTGCCAGCAGCGTAGTCCCAGATAGCAATCAGCCCCAGCATTTT.

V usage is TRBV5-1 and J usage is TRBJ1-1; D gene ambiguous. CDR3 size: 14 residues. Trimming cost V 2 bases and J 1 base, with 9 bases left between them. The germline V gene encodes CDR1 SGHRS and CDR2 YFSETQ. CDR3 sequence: CASSLAQPNTEAFF. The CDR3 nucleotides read TGCGCCAGCAGCTTAGCACAGCCGAACACTGAAGCTTTCTTT.

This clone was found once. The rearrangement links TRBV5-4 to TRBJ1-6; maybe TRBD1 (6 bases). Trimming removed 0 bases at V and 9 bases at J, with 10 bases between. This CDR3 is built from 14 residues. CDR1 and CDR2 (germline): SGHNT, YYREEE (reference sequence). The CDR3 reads CASSLDRVASPLHF. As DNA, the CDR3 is TGTGCCAGCAGCTTGGACAGGGTGGCTTCACCCCTCCACTTT.

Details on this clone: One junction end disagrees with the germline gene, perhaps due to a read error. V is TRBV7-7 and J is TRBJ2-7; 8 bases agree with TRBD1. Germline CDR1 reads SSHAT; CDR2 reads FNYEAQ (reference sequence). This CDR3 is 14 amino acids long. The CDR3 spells CASSPSGGIREQYF. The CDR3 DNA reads TGTGCTAGCAGCCCCTCAGGGGGCATAAGGGAGCAGTACTTC.

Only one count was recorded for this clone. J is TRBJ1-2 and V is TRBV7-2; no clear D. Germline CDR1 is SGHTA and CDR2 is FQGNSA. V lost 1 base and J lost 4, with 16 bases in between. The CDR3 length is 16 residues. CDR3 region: CASSLGPLAMIYGYTF. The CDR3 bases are TGTGCCAGCAGCTTAGGCCCCCTCGCGATGATCTATGGCTACACCTTC.

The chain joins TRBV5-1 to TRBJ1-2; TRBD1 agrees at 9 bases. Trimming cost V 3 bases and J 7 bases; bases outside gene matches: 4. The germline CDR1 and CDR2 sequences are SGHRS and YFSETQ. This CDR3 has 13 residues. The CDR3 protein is CASSYLQGAGYTF. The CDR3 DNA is TGCGCCAGCAGCTACCTACAGGGGGCTGGCTACACCTTC.

The CDR3 protein is CASSERDTGSAPLHF. The CDR3 DNA follows: TGCGCCAGCAGCGAAAGGGACACTGGAAGTGCACCCCTCCACTTT. The rearrangement joins TRBV4-3 to TRBJ1-6; the D gene is possibly TRBD1 (6 bases). The V end was cut by 5 bases, the J end by 11 bases, with 19 bases between. Germline CDR1 LGHNA, CDR2 YSLEER. The CDR3 contains 15 residues.